The rows below give T cell receptor beta chains drawn from one sample of a study of blood T cell repertoires in COVID-19. Some clones are missing from TCRdb's copy, which holds only in-frame ones; the method was immunoSEQ multiplex PCR. The sample has around 200,000 clones; 75% to 90% are singletons. Sequenced material: peripheral blood. The origin of the receptors is a human donor in a cohort sampled during active COVID-19. Each CDR3 is given with its conserved first and last residue. The order of the fields is clone size, D gene, J gene, V gene, CDR3 DNA, CDR3 protein. D genes are given only for firm matches. The size field is filled for only some rows; it gives once, few, many or a size class.

clone size: few; D gene: NA; J gene: TRBJ1-3; V gene: TRBV28; CDR3 DNA: TGTGCCAGCACCGAGACAGGATCCTCTGGAAACACCATATATTTT; CDR3 protein: CASTETGSSGNTIYF
clone size: NA; D gene: TRBD1; J gene: TRBJ2-7; V gene: TRBV3-1/TRBV3-2; CDR3 DNA: TGTGCCAGCAGCCAAGGATCGGGACAGTTACCCTCCTCCTACGAGCAGTACTTC; CDR3 protein: CASSQGSGQLPSSYEQYF
clone size: NA; D gene: NA; J gene: TRBJ1-2; V gene: TRBV21-1; CDR3 DNA: TGTGCCAGCAGCAAAGTTGGCGGAGACAGGGGGCTAGGGAGCTACACCTTC; CDR3 protein: CASSKVGGDRGLGSYTF
clone size: NA; D gene: TRBD1; J gene: TRBJ2-1; V gene: TRBV7-3; CDR3 DNA: TGTGCCAGCAGCTTAAAGGGGGCAGGGCAAAGCTCCTACAATGAGCAGTTCTTC; CDR3 protein: CASSLKGAGQSSYNEQFF
clone size: NA; D gene: NA; J gene: TRBJ1-4; V gene: TRBV28; CDR3 DNA: TGTGCCAGCAGTTTATCAAAAGGAACAGCCGTTAATGAAAAACTGTTTTTT; CDR3 protein: CASSLSKGTAVNEKLFF
clone size: NA; D gene: NA; J gene: TRBJ2-3; V gene: TRBV9; CDR3 DNA: TGTGCCAGCAGCGTAGAGGGCCGAGGGAGGAGCGCAGATACGCAGTATTTT; CDR3 protein: CASSVEGRGRSADTQYF
clone size: NA; D gene: TRBD2; J gene: TRBJ2-1; V gene: TRBV7-9; CDR3 DNA: TGTGCCAGCAGCCCCCTCCTAGCGGGGGGTAACAATGAGCAGTTCTTC; CDR3 protein: CASSPLLAGGNNEQFF
clone size: NA; D gene: TRBD1; J gene: TRBJ1-2; V gene: TRBV10-3; CDR3 DNA: TGTGCCATCAGTGCTGGACAGGGGCTTTACTATGGCTACACCTTC; CDR3 protein: CAISAGQGLYYGYTF
clone size: NA; D gene: NA; J gene: TRBJ1-1; V gene: TRBV7-9; CDR3 DNA: TGTGCCAGCAGCTTAAGAGAGGGGGCTGAAGCTTTCTTT; CDR3 protein: CASSLREGAEAFF
clone size: NA; D gene: TRBD1; J gene: TRBJ1-1; V gene: TRBV6-6; CDR3 DNA: TGTGCCAGCAGTTCACAGGGGATGGTCACTGAAGCTTTCTTT; CDR3 protein: CASSSQGMVTEAFF
clone size: few; D gene: TRBD1; J gene: TRBJ2-1; V gene: TRBV7-3; CDR3 DNA: TGTGCCAGCAGCTTAACCTTACGGACAGGGGGTGAAAATGAGCAGTTCTTC; CDR3 protein: CASSLTLRTGGENEQFF
clone size: NA; D gene: NA; J gene: TRBJ1-1; V gene: TRBV7-9; CDR3 DNA: TGTGCCAGCGGCTACTCCCGGGAGGCTTTCTTT; CDR3 protein: CASGYSREAFF
clone size: NA; D gene: TRBD2; J gene: TRBJ2-3; V gene: TRBV28; CDR3 DNA: TGTGCCGTCAAGGGACTACAACCCACAGATACGCAGTATTTT; CDR3 protein: CAVKGLQPTDTQYF
clone size: NA; D gene: NA; J gene: TRBJ1-4; V gene: TRBV5-1; CDR3 DNA: TGCGCCAGCAGCCCGGAAACAGGGAGGGGTGAAAAACTGTTTTTT; CDR3 protein: CASSPETGRGEKLFF
clone size: NA; D gene: TRBD2; J gene: TRBJ2-7; V gene: TRBV30; CDR3 DNA: TGTGCCTGGAGTGGAATCCCGTCCGTTGCAGCGGGAGGGGGGACCTACGAGCAGTACTTC; CDR3 protein: CAWSGIPSVAAGGGTYEQYF
clone size: NA; D gene: TRBD1; J gene: TRBJ2-7; V gene: TRBV24-1; CDR3 DNA: TGTGCCACCAGTGATCCGACAGGGGGGGACTACGAGCAGTACTTC; CDR3 protein: CATSDPTGGDYEQYF
clone size: NA; D gene: NA; J gene: TRBJ2-5; V gene: TRBV5-1; CDR3 DNA: TGCGCCAGCAGCTTGGAGTCGGTACAAGAGACCCAGTACTTC; CDR3 protein: CASSLESVQETQYF
clone size: NA; D gene: NA; J gene: TRBJ1-4; V gene: TRBV27; CDR3 DNA: TGTGCCAGCAGGGCTCCGGGGGTCACTAATGAAAAACTGTTTTTT; CDR3 protein: CASRAPGVTNEKLFF
clone size: NA; D gene: NA; J gene: TRBJ1-2; V gene: TRBV11-2; CDR3 DNA: TGTGCCAGCAGCACACCGGGCGGGGGCTCATGGTATGGCTACACCTTC; CDR3 protein: CASSTPGGGSWYGYTF
clone size: NA; D gene: NA; J gene: TRBJ2-2; V gene: TRBV9; CDR3 DNA: TGTGCCAGCAGCCCCGGAAAACTAACGAACACCGGGGAGCTGTTTTTT; CDR3 protein: CASSPGKLTNTGELFF
clone size: NA; D gene: TRBD2; J gene: TRBJ2-1; V gene: TRBV7-3; CDR3 DNA: TGTGCCAGCAGCCCGACTAGCGGGATCTACAATGAGCAGTTCTTC; CDR3 protein: CASSPTSGIYNEQFF
clone size: once; D gene: TRBD1; J gene: TRBJ1-2; V gene: TRBV7-2; CDR3 DNA: TGTGCCAGCAGCATCCCCGGGACAGGGGGTGGCTACACCTTC; CDR3 protein: CASSIPGTGGGYTF
clone size: NA; D gene: TRBD2; J gene: TRBJ2-3; V gene: TRBV4-2; CDR3 DNA: TGTGCCACTTCTTATAGCGGGAGCTTCGATACGCAGTATTTT; CDR3 protein: CATSYSGSFDTQYF
clone size: NA; D gene: TRBD1; J gene: TRBJ2-7; V gene: TRBV29-1; CDR3 DNA: TGCAGCGTGACAGGGGGCAACTCCTACGAGCAGTACTTC; CDR3 protein: CSVTGGNSYEQYF
clone size: NA; D gene: TRBD2; J gene: TRBJ2-1; V gene: TRBV10-3; CDR3 DNA: TGTGCCATCAGTGGGACTAGCGGGAGATCTTTCTACAATGAGCAGTTCTTC; CDR3 protein: CAISGTSGRSFYNEQFF
clone size: NA; D gene: TRBD1; J gene: TRBJ1-6; V gene: TRBV5-1; CDR3 DNA: TGCGCCAGCAGCTCAGAGACAGGGGTGAGATCACCCCTCCACTTT; CDR3 protein: CASSSETGVRSPLHF